This T cell receptor beta chain derives from a study of CD8 T cells in Susac syndrome. Random hexamers were used to reverse transcribe the RNA input (0.5 to 1 ug). immunoSEQ multiplex PCR amplified TCR beta CDR3 across 54 Vbeta, 13 Jbeta. From the immunoSEQ multiplex PCR reads, TCRdb called clonotypes with MiXCR, one entry per CDR3 protein. The table lists about 60,000 distinct CDR3 sequences, around nine tenths of them singletons. The CDR3 extends over 14 amino acids. Trimming cost V 5 bases and J 14 bases, with 22 bases left between them. Germline CDR1 reads MNHEY; CDR2 reads SMNVEV (reference sequence).

Source material: CD8+ T cells from PBMCs. The chain has TRBV27 and TRBJ2-1; D unresolved. The sequence came from a human donor in good health. CDR3 in amino acids: CASSPNARSDRKFF. In DNA form, the CDR3 reads TGTGCCAGCAGTCCCAACGCCAGGTCGGATAGGAAGTTCTTC.